These T cell receptor beta chains were read from a single sample in a study of shared clonotypes between healthy human individuals. Clones were read by immunoSEQ multiplex PCR, and TCRdb kept only the in-frame ones, dropping some. The profile covers about 1,800,000 clones, with about 95% appearing a single time and 1% to 1.5% taken by the ten largest. The source material was naive CD8+ T cells sorted from blood. The source of these receptors is a young man in good health. Both conserved end residues are part of each CDR3. The order of the fields is CDR3 length, D gene, J gene, V gene, clone size, CDR3 protein, CDR3 DNA. A D gene is named only where the DNA matches it firmly. Clone size is not always given. Where it is, it says once, few, many or a class for expanded clones.

CDR3 length: 15; D gene: .; J gene: TRBJ2-7; V gene: TRBV5-6; clone size: .; CDR3 protein: CASINSGNLGYEQYF; CDR3 DNA: TGTGCCAGCATCAATTCCGGGAACCTCGGCTACGAGCAGTACTTC
CDR3 length: 18; D gene: TRBD2; J gene: TRBJ2-7; V gene: TRBV7-7; clone size: .; CDR3 protein: CASSPGASGSLSSYEQYF; CDR3 DNA: TGTGCTAGCAGCCCAGGGGCTAGCGGGAGTCTAAGCTCCTACGAGCAGTACTTC
CDR3 length: 13; D gene: TRBD1; J gene: TRBJ2-7; V gene: TRBV19; clone size: once; CDR3 protein: CASKGQGANEQYF; CDR3 DNA: TGTGCCAGTAAGGGACAGGGGGCTAACGAGCAGTACTTC
CDR3 length: 14; D gene: .; J gene: TRBJ2-7; V gene: TRBV4-1; clone size: .; CDR3 protein: CASSQEGLVYEQYF; CDR3 DNA: TGCGCCAGCAGCCAAGAAGGGCTTGTCTACGAGCAGTACTTC
CDR3 length: 13; D gene: .; J gene: TRBJ2-7; V gene: TRBV5-8; clone size: .; CDR3 protein: CASSFRTYYEQYF; CDR3 DNA: TGTGCCAGCAGCTTCAGGACTTACTACGAGCAGTACTTC
CDR3 length: 15; D gene: .; J gene: TRBJ2-7; V gene: TRBV2; clone size: .; CDR3 protein: CASRESSGSSYEQYF; CDR3 DNA: TGTGCCAGCAGGGAGAGTAGCGGAAGCTCCTACGAGCAGTACTTC
CDR3 length: 13; D gene: .; J gene: TRBJ2-7; V gene: TRBV10-3; clone size: .; CDR3 protein: CAISEVPYYEQYF; CDR3 DNA: TGTGCCATCAGTGAGGTGCCCTACTACGAGCAGTACTTC
CDR3 length: 17; D gene: TRBD1; J gene: TRBJ1-3; V gene: TRBV5-1; clone size: .; CDR3 protein: CASSSGTGVGSGNTIYF; CDR3 DNA: TGCGCCAGCAGCTCGGGGACAGGGGTCGGCTCTGGAAACACCATATATTTT
CDR3 length: 19; D gene: TRBD1; J gene: TRBJ2-1; V gene: TRBV29-1; clone size: .; CDR3 protein: CSVEFLFNPGQGDRNEQFF; CDR3 DNA: TGCAGCGTTGAATTTCTTTTTAATCCGGGACAGGGGGACCGGAATGAGCAGTTCTTC
CDR3 length: 13; D gene: .; J gene: TRBJ2-7; V gene: TRBV27; clone size: once; CDR3 protein: CASSLDTYYEQYF; CDR3 DNA: TGTGCCAGCAGTTTAGACACCTACTACGAGCAGTACTTC
CDR3 length: 17; D gene: TRBD2; J gene: TRBJ2-1; V gene: TRBV7-9; clone size: .; CDR3 protein: CASSPQQTSGRAGEQFF; CDR3 DNA: TGTGCCAGCAGCCCCCAGCAGACTAGCGGGAGGGCCGGTGAGCAGTTCTTC
CDR3 length: 13; D gene: TRBD1; J gene: TRBJ2-3; V gene: TRBV2; clone size: once; CDR3 protein: CASSGTGRDTQYF; CDR3 DNA: TGTGCCAGCAGTGGGACAGGGAGAGATACGCAGTATTTT
CDR3 length: 14; D gene: .; J gene: TRBJ1-2; V gene: TRBV7-9; clone size: .; CDR3 protein: CASSQDTTNYGYTF; CDR3 DNA: TGTGCCAGCAGCCAGGATACTACTAACTATGGCTACACCTTC
CDR3 length: 18; D gene: TRBD1; J gene: TRBJ2-2; V gene: TRBV4-2; clone size: .; CDR3 protein: CASSHLDQGQGDTGELFF; CDR3 DNA: TGTGCCAGCAGCCACCTTGATCAAGGACAGGGGGACACCGGGGAGCTGTTTTTT
CDR3 length: 13; D gene: .; J gene: TRBJ1-1; V gene: TRBV5-6; clone size: .; CDR3 protein: CASSGGGAPEAFF; CDR3 DNA: TGTGCCAGCAGCGGTGGAGGGGCCCCTGAAGCTTTCTTT
CDR3 length: 13; D gene: TRBD2; J gene: TRBJ2-7; V gene: TRBV10-3; clone size: .; CDR3 protein: CATGQAGVYEQYF; CDR3 DNA: TGTGCCACCGGGCAGGCGGGAGTCTACGAGCAGTACTTC
CDR3 length: 15; D gene: TRBD1; J gene: TRBJ2-7; V gene: TRBV10-3; clone size: .; CDR3 protein: CAISRDRDLSYEQYF; CDR3 DNA: TGTGCCATCAGCCGCGACAGGGACCTCTCCTACGAGCAGTACTTC
CDR3 length: 15; D gene: TRBD1; J gene: TRBJ1-3; V gene: TRBV7-2; clone size: once; CDR3 protein: CASSRGQESGNTIYF; CDR3 DNA: TGTGCCAGCAGCAGGGGACAGGAGTCTGGAAACACCATATATTTT
CDR3 length: 11; D gene: .; J gene: TRBJ2-1; V gene: TRBV6-5; clone size: .; CDR3 protein: CASGSYNEQFF; CDR3 DNA: TGTGCCAGTGGCTCCTACAATGAGCAGTTCTTC
CDR3 length: 11; D gene: .; J gene: TRBJ2-3; V gene: TRBV7-9; clone size: .; CDR3 protein: CASGLTDTQYF; CDR3 DNA: TGTGCCAGCGGTCTCACAGATACGCAGTATTTT
CDR3 length: 14; D gene: TRBD2; J gene: TRBJ2-7; V gene: TRBV27; clone size: once; CDR3 protein: CASSLAGVWTEQYF; CDR3 DNA: TGTGCCAGCAGTTTAGCGGGAGTTTGGACCGAGCAGTACTTC
CDR3 length: 14; D gene: TRBD2; J gene: TRBJ2-5; V gene: TRBV6-6; clone size: once; CDR3 protein: CASQSTSAQETQYF; CDR3 DNA: TGTGCCAGCCAGTCTACTAGCGCGCAAGAGACCCAGTACTTC
CDR3 length: 14; D gene: .; J gene: TRBJ2-3; V gene: TRBV13; clone size: .; CDR3 protein: CASSLGESTDTQYF; CDR3 DNA: TGTGCCAGCAGCTTAGGCGAGAGCACAGATACGCAGTATTTT
CDR3 length: 13; D gene: .; J gene: TRBJ1-2; V gene: TRBV13; clone size: .; CDR3 protein: CASSLGEGEGYTF; CDR3 DNA: TGTGCCAGCAGCCTGGGAGAGGGTGAGGGCTACACCTTC
CDR3 length: 12; D gene: .; J gene: TRBJ2-2; V gene: TRBV27; clone size: .; CDR3 protein: CASSPLKGELFF; CDR3 DNA: TGTGCCAGCAGTCCCCTAAAAGGGGAGCTGTTTTTT
CDR3 length: 11; D gene: .; J gene: TRBJ2-1; V gene: TRBV7-2; clone size: .; CDR3 protein: CASSHSGEQFF; CDR3 DNA: TGTGCCAGCAGCCATTCGGGTGAGCAGTTCTTC